This is a list of T cell receptor beta chains from one sample in a study of beta chain features in type 1 diabetes. Produced via immunoSEQ multiplex PCR; TCRdb's table is partial and in-frame only. Found here are 310,000 or so clones, approximately 9.7% of them singletons; the top ten hold roughly 0.99%. Sequenced input: central memory CD4+ T cells from blood. These receptors came from a man aged 25-45 years with type 1 diabetes. Each CDR3 is given with its conserved first and last residue. A D gene is named only where the DNA matches it firmly. For some rows the clone size is stated as once, few or many, or as a class when expanded; others skip it.

TRBJ1-2,.,.,TRBV15,TGTGCCACCAGCAGAGAAGGTTCCCTCCCTGGCTACACCTTC,CATSREGSLPGYTF
TRBJ1-6,.,few,TRBV5-6,TGTGCCAGCAGCCGAACCGGGGCGAGGAATTCACCCCTCCACTTT,CASSRTGARNSPLHF
TRBJ1-2,.,few,TRBV7-8,TGTGCCAGCAGCTTAGACAGGCGGTACTATGGCTACACCTTC,CASSLDRRYYGYTF
TRBJ1-3,.,few,TRBV7-2,TGTGCCAGCAGCCCGAGGGCACTGAGAAACACCATATATTTT,CASSPRALRNTIYF
TRBJ2-7,TRBD2,few,TRBV18,TGTGCCAGCTCACCGGTAGCGGGGGAAGACGAGCAGTACTTC,CASSPVAGEDEQYF
TRBJ1-5,TRBD1,few,TRBV7-2,TGTGCCAGCAGCCAACGAAACATGGGGACAGGGATCAATCAGCCCCAGCATTTT,CASSQRNMGTGINQPQHF
TRBJ2-3,.,.,TRBV5-6,TGTGCCAGCAGCTTGTGGGACGGAGGGGCCACAGATACGCAGTATTTT,CASSLWDGGATDTQYF
TRBJ1-2,.,few,TRBV6-1,TGTGCCAGCAGTGAGGATACTACTAACTATGGCTACACCTTC,CASSEDTTNYGYTF
TRBJ1-2,TRBD1,few,TRBV6-5,TGTGCCAGCGGGGACAGCGCTGGCTACACCTTC,CASGDSAGYTF
TRBJ2-6,.,.,TRBV5-6,TGTGCCAGCAGCTTCGTCCTTAGCGGGGCCAACGTCCTGACTTTC,CASSFVLSGANVLTF
TRBJ2-7,.,few,TRBV11-2,TGTGCCAGCAGCGTGGGGCCGAGTTACGAGCAGTACTTC,CASSVGPSYEQYF
TRBJ1-1,TRBD1,.,TRBV4-3,TGCGCCAGCAGCCAAAAGGCGACAGGGGAGAGGAACACTGAAGCTTTCTTT,CASSQKATGERNTEAFF
TRBJ1-6,.,few,TRBV6-6,TGTGCCAGCAGTTACGCCCAGGGAGGATCACCCCTCCACTTT,CASSYAQGGSPLHF
TRBJ1-2,.,.,TRBV7-2,TGTGCCAGCAGCCCCTCTTTGGGAGAGCGATTTATCTATGGCTACACCTTC,CASSPSLGERFIYGYTF
TRBJ2-1,.,.,TRBV19,TGTGCCAGTAGTATAGATAAGGGCGGTCAGTTCTTC,CASSIDKGGQFF
TRBJ2-2,.,.,TRBV7-2,TGTGCCAGCAGCTCGGCTTTAGCGGCCGGGGAGCTGTTTTTT,CASSSALAAGELFF
TRBJ1-2,.,.,TRBV6-5,TGTGCCAGCAGTTACAACAGGGAGGACTATGGCTACACCTTC,CASSYNREDYGYTF
TRBJ2-5,TRBD1,few,TRBV10-3,TGTGCCATCAGTACGGGACAGGGGGGGGAGACCCAGTACTTC,CAISTGQGGETQYF
TRBJ2-1,.,.,TRBV29-1,TGCAGCGTTGAAAGGGGCTCCTACAATGAGCAGTTCTTC,CSVERGSYNEQFF